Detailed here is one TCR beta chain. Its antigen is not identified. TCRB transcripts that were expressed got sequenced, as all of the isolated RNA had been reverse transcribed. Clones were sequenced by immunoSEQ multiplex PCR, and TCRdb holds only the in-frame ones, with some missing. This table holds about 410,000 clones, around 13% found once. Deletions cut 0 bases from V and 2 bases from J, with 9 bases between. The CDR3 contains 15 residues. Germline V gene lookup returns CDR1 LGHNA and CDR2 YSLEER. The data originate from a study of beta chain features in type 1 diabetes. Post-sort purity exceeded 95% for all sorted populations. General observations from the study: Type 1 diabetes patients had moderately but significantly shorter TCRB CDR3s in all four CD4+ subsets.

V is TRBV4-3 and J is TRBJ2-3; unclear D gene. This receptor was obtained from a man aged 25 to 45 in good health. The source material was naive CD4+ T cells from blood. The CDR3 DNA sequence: TGCGCCAGCAGCCAAGAGGGCTTAGTCACAGATACGCAGTATTTT. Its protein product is CASSQEGLVTDTQYF.